This T cell receptor beta chain came from a study of human T cells and chemical hapten exposure. TCRdb reprocessed the RACE reads with MiXCR, giving one entry per CDR3 protein. The sample has over 300,000 distinct CDR3 sequences; less than 6.5% are singletons. Trimming shortened V by 6 bases and J by 0 bases, and 12 bases separated the two germline ends. The CDR3 sequence is 14 residues long. Germline values: CDR1 MNHEY, CDR2 SMNVEV (reference sequence). General study results and limits: It should be noted that donors had alopecia, so their immune response may differ from healthy people's. Against controls, expanded TCRs gave rise to significantly more large CDR3 similarity clusters.

About this clonotype itself: Its specificity is not known.

Time point of the sample: pre-sensitization, week 0. Described treatment: therapeutic diphenylcyclopropenone sensitization with weekly scalp DPC. It was from unfractionated whole blood that total RNA was extracted. This receptor was obtained from a woman aged 45 to 65 with alopecia areata. Some clones in this sample may be carry-over from other donors' samples. The specimen was whole blood, collected in connection with sensitization to the hapten diphenylcyclopropenone (DPC). This chain uses TRBV27 with TRBJ2-7; D possibly matches TRBD1 or TRBD2 (5 bases each). DNA for the CDR3: TGTGCCAGCAGCTGGGACGGCAGCTCCTACGAGCAGTACTTC. As protein: CASSWDGSSYEQYF.